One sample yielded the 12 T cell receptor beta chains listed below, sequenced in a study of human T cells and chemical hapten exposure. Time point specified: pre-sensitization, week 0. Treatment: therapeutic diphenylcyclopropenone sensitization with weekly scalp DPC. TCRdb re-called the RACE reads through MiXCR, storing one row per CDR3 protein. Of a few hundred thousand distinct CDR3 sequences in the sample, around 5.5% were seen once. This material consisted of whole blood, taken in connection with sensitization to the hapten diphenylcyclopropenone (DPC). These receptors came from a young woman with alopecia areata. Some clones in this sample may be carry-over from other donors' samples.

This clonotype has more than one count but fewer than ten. The CDR3 loop reads CASRPMGAEYTIYF. CDR3 DNA sequence: TGTGCCAGCAGACCGATGGGGGCAGAGTACACCATATATTTT. The V and J genes are TRBV6-6 and TRBJ1-3; a weak D match, TRBD1 (6 bases). The CDR3 length is 14 residues. In germline, CDR1 is MNHNY, CDR2 SVGAGI (reference sequence). Trimming left V 6 bases short and J 8 bases short, with 17 bases between.

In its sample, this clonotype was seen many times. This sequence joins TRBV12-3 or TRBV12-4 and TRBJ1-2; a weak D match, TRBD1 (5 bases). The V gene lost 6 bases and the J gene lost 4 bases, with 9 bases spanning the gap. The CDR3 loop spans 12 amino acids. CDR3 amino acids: CASSQGIYGYTF. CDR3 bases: TGTGCCAGCAGCCAGGGTATCTATGGCTACACCTTC.

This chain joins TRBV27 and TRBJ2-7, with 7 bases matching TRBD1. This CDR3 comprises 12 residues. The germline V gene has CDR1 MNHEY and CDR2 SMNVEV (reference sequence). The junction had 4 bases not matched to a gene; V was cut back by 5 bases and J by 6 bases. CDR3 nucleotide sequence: TGTGCCAGCAGTGAACAGGGGAGCGAGCAGTACTTC. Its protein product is CASSEQGSEQYF.

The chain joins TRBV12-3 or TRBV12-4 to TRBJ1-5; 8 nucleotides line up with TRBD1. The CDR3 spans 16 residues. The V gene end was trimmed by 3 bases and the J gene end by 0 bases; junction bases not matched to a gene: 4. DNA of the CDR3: TGTGCCAGCAGTTTGGGACAGGTTAATAGCAATCAGCCCCAGCATTTT. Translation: CASSLGQVNSNQPQHF.

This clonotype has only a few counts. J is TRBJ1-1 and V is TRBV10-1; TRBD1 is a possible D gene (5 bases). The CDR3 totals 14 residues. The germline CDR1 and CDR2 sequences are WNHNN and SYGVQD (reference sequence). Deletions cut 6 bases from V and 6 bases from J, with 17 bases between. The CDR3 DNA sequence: TGCGCCAGCAGACTACCATACAGGTTCGCTGAAGCTTTCTTT. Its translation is CASRLPYRFAEAFF.

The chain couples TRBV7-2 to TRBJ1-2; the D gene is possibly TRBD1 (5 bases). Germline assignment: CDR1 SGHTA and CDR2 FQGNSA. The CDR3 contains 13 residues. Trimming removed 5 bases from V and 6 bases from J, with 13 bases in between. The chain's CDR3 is CASSPGSRDGYTF. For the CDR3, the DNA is TGTGCCAGCAGCCCAGGGTCTAGGGATGGCTACACCTTC.

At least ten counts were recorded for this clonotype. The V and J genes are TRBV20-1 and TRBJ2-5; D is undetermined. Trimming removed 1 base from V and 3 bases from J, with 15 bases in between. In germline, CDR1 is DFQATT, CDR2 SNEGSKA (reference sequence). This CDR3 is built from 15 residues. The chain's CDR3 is CSARGRKRLEETQYF. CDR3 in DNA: TGCAGTGCTAGAGGTCGGAAAAGGCTAGAAGAGACCCAGTACTTC.

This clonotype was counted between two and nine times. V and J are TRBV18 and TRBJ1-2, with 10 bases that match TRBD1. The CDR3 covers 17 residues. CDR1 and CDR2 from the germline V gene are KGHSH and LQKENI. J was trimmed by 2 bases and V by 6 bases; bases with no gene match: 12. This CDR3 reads CASSLITGTGANYGYTF. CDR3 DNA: TGTGCCAGCTCCCTAATCACCGGGACAGGGGCGAACTATGGCTACACCTTC.

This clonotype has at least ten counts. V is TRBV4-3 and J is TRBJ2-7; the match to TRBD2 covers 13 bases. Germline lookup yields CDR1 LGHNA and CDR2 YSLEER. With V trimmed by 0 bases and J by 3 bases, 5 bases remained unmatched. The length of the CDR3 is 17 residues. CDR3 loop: CASSQELGLAGVYEQYF. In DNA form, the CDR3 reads TGCGCCAGCAGCCAAGAACTCGGACTAGCGGGAGTCTACGAGCAGTACTTC.

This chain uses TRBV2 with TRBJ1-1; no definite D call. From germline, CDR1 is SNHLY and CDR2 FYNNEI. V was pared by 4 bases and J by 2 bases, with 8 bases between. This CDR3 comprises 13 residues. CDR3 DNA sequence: TGTGCCAGCAGTGTTAAGGGTAACACTGAAGCTTTCTTT. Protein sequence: CASSVKGNTEAFF.

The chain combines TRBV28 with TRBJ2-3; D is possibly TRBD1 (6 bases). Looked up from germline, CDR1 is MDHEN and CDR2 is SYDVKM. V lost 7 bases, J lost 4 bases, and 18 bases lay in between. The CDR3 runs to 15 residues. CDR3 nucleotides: TGTGCCAGCACGCCCGGCAGGGGATATTCAGATACGCAGTATTTT. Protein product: CASTPGRGYSDTQYF.

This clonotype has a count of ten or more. The CDR3 region has the DNA TGCAGTGCTAGAGTCGGACAGGGTTTCGATGAGCAGTTCTTC. It translates to CSARVGQGFDEQFF. The chain couples TRBV20-1 to TRBJ2-1; 8 bases agree with TRBD1. From germline, CDR1 is DFQATT and CDR2 SNEGSKA (reference sequence). V dropped 1 base and J dropped 8; count of bases not matched to a gene: 7. This CDR3 spans 14 amino acids.